This T cell receptor beta chain was profiled in a study of post-analysis software for immune sequencing data. Overall study context: The cohort encompassed relapsing-remitting, secondary progressive and progressive-relapsing multiple sclerosis disease courses. Study-wide results and caveats: Samples made in the same batch grouped tightly together by F measure. TRBV5-6, TRBV5-1 and TRBV20-1 were among 4 or 5 TRBV segments more frequent in patients than controls.

This clonotype has a handful of counts. Its antigen remains unknown. V shed 5 bases and J shed 6 bases, with 5 bases lying between them. This CDR3 has 11 residues. Germline V gene lookup returns CDR1 MNHNY and CDR2 SVGAGI (reference sequence). The library was made from cDNA and included unique molecular identifiers. TCRdb reprocessed the PCR reads via MiXCR and lists one record per CDR3 protein. The sample lists 650,000 to 900,000 distinct CDR3 sequences, more than 45% seen once, with 4.9% in the top ten. J is TRBJ2-1 and V is TRBV6-6; D ambiguous. Sequencing used blood. The receptor was derived from a girl aged 10-17 years with multiple sclerosis. The CDR3 region is CASSQRNEQFF. CDR3 in DNA: TGTGCCAGCAGTCAACGCAATGAGCAGTTCTTC.